The 2 T cell receptor beta chains below were found in one sample sequenced in a study of vaccination and CD4 T cells after COVID-19. Sequencing of DNA taken from cultured CD4+ T cells relied on the Oncomine TCR Beta short-read assay. From the PCR reads, TCRdb called clonotypes with MiXCR, one entry per CDR3 protein. The table records about 8,500 distinct CDR3 sequences, around 63% of them present only once. These TCRs are of unknown antigen specificity. Treatment indicated: roughly 11-day PBMC culture with coronavirus spike peptide pools or control peptides (ViraFEST assay). Sequenced input: CD4+ T cells from blood, cultured in vitro. The receptors were gathered from a human donor who had recovered from COVID-19.

The V gene is TRBV20-1, the J gene TRBJ2-1, with unresolved D. V lost 5 bases to trimming and J lost 7 bases, with 18 bases between them. In germline, CDR1 is DFQATT, CDR2 SNEGSKA (reference sequence). CDR3 length equals 14 residues. The CDR3 protein is CSAGSNPFTNEQFF. The CDR3 DNA reads as TGCAGTGCTGGGTCCAACCCCTTCACAAATGAGCAGTTCTTC.

The rearrangement links TRBV28 to TRBJ1-1, with 7 bases that match TRBD1. Losses at the gene ends were 3 bases for V and 3 bases for J; bases not matched to a gene: 4. This CDR3 is 14 amino acids long. Per the germline V gene, CDR1 is MDHEN and CDR2 is SYDVKM. The CDR3 here is CASSLARGYTEAFF. Written as DNA, the CDR3 is TGTGCCAGCAGTTTGGCCAGGGGGTACACTGAAGCTTTCTTT.